This T cell receptor (beta chain) was captured by sequencing in a study of identical twins. Germline V CDR1 and CDR2: SEHNR, FQNEAQ (reference sequence). Trimming took off 11 bases at V and 7 bases at J, with 21 bases between the two ends. This CDR3 is 13 amino acids long. One entry per CDR3 protein, called by TCRdb with MiXCR from the 5' RACE reads. The sample lists hundreds of thousands of distinct CDR3 sequences; over 15% were seen once. This clonotype has more than one count but fewer than ten. Every donor was a healthy Caucasian. Another study also made use of these data, one on T cells expressing NK-cell markers. From that paper: Sequenced donors, eight in total, included seven who were HCMV-seropositive and one who was seronegative. In a group of several donors, dominant NKG2C+ clonotypes represented about 1.0-7.0% of CD8+ T cells. It remained uncertain whether the expanded NKG2C+ T cell clones were specific for HCMV antigens.

V gene TRBV7-9 combines with J gene TRBJ2-7; no definite D call. Material for sequencing was PBMCs. This receptor was identified in a woman younger than 35 in good health. This CDR3 reads CAEILMQSDEQYF. CDR3 nucleotide sequence: TGTGCCGAGATTTTGATGCAGAGCGATGAGCAGTACTTC.